Listed below are T cell receptor beta chains from one sample, sequenced in a study of graft-versus-host responses after intestinal transplantation. Antigens for these TCRs are unknown. Measured with immunoSEQ multiplex PCR; TCRdb has only the in-frame clones, and not every one. The sample gives about 130,000 clones, approximately 92% of which show up once; around 0.15% is in the top ten. The material sequenced was unstimulated CD4+ T cells sorted from spleen or lymph node cells, taken before intestinal transplant. Source of these receptors: a human donor who received an intestinal transplant. CDR3s include the opening cysteine and the closing phenylalanine or tryptophan. D genes are given only for firm matches. Some rows have no size entry. The others give once, few or many, or a class for an expanded clone.

>TRBV12-5|TRBJ2-3|.|.
CASSGGHTDTQYF
TGTGCTAGCAGCGGCGGGCACACAGATACGCAGTATTTT
>TRBV6-5|TRBJ2-3|.|.
CAGSYSITDPDTQYF
TGTGCCGGCAGTTACTCGATAACAGACCCAGATACGCAGTATTTT
>TRBV11-3|TRBJ2-2|.|.
CASSLDQAGELFF
TGTGCCAGCAGCTTAGATCAGGCCGGGGAGCTGTTTTTT
>TRBV7-3|TRBJ1-3|few|TRBD1
CASSFPGQGTDGNTIYF
TGTGCCAGCAGCTTTCCGGGACAGGGAACGGATGGAAACACCATATATTTT
>TRBV21-1|TRBJ1-2|.|.
CASSKRTGDRGRTDYGYTF
TGTGCCAGCAGCAAGAGGACCGGGGACAGGGGGCGAACAGACTATGGCTACACCTTC
>TRBV6-5|TRBJ2-7|.|.
CASSYSPYEQYF
TGTGCCAGCAGTTACTCGCCCTACGAGCAGTACTTC
>TRBV10-3|TRBJ2-1|.|.
CAISERDNEQFF
TGTGCCATCAGTGAGAGGGACAATGAGCAGTTCTTC
>TRBV19|TRBJ1-1|few|TRBD1
CATTGTGGTEAFF
TGTGCCACTACCGGGACAGGGGGAACTGAAGCTTTCTTT
>TRBV11-1|TRBJ1-6|.|.
CASSLVVNSPLHF
TGTGCCAGCAGCTTAGTGGTGAATTCACCCCTCCACTTT
>TRBV9|TRBJ2-2|.|TRBD1
CASSEPGQALSGELFF
TGTGCCAGCAGCGAACCGGGACAGGCCTTAAGCGGGGAGCTGTTTTTT
>TRBV11-2|TRBJ2-7|.|.
CASSKELLTYEQYF
TGTGCCAGCAGCAAGGAATTGTTGACCTACGAGCAGTACTTC
>TRBV9|TRBJ2-7|.|.
CASSVEGWGYSEQYF
TGTGCCAGCAGCGTAGAGGGATGGGGCTATTCCGAGCAGTACTTC
>TRBV5-4|TRBJ1-4|.|.
CASSLEGANEKLFF
TGTGCCAGCAGCTTGGAGGGGGCTAATGAAAAACTGTTTTTT
>TRBV6-1|TRBJ1-2|.|.
CASSESYRDGYTF
TGTGCCAGCAGTGAGTCATACAGGGACGGCTACACCTTC
>TRBV18|TRBJ1-3|.|TRBD1
CASSPDPGGYTIYF
TGTGCCAGCTCACCGGATCCAGGGGGTTATACCATATATTTT
>TRBV7-9|TRBJ1-1|.|.
CASRPRRNSNTEAFF
TGTGCCAGCAGACCCAGACGGAATTCGAACACTGAAGCTTTCTTT
>TRBV5-4|TRBJ2-7|.|.
CASSLAARQDEQYF
TGTGCCAGCAGCTTGGCCGCACGGCAAGACGAGCAGTACTTC
>TRBV9|TRBJ2-5|.|.
CASSVGRWFQETQYF
TGTGCCAGCAGCGTAGGGAGGTGGTTCCAAGAGACCCAGTACTTC
>TRBV7-9|TRBJ2-3|once|.
CASGLQGHTDTQYF
TGTGCCAGCGGATTACAGGGACACACAGATACGCAGTATTTT
>TRBV5-6|TRBJ2-3|.|.
CASSRLLMTATSTDTQYF
TGTGCCAGCAGCAGACTCCTTATGACAGCCACTAGCACAGATACGCAGTATTTT
>TRBV2|TRBJ2-5|.|.
CASKVLSGRETQYF
TGTGCCAGCAAAGTTTTATCAGGGAGAGAGACCCAGTACTTC
>TRBV2|TRBJ2-3|.|TRBD2
CASSRTSGGADTQYF
TGTGCCAGCAGTCGGACTAGCGGGGGGGCAGATACGCAGTATTTT
>TRBV5-1|TRBJ2-1|.|TRBD2
CASSAGLAGGRDEQFF
TGCGCCAGCAGCGCTGGACTAGCGGGGGGTCGGGATGAGCAGTTCTTC
>TRBV7-9|TRBJ1-1|.|.
CASSPRGEKNEAFF
TGTGCCAGCAGCCCCCGGGGGGAAAAAAATGAAGCTTTCTTT
>TRBV11-2|TRBJ1-2|few|.
CASNPPRRTYGYTF
TGTGCCAGCAATCCCCCTCGACGGACTTATGGCTACACCTTC
>TRBV4-1|TRBJ2-2|.|.
CASSPGLRAGELFF
TGCGCCAGCAGCCCGGGACTCCGGGCCGGGGAGCTGTTTTTT
>TRBV4-2|TRBJ2-1|.|.
CASSQVTEYILNEQFF
TGTGCCAGCAGCCAAGTTACTGAATACATTCTCAATGAGCAGTTCTTC
>TRBV6-5|TRBJ2-3|.|.
CASSYSRSTDTQYF
TGTGCCAGCAGTTACTCGCGTAGCACAGATACGCAGTATTTT
>TRBV6-1|TRBJ1-3|few|.
CASSDDGSQGNTIYF
TGTGCCAGCAGTGACGATGGGTCACAAGGAAACACCATATATTTT
>TRBV18|TRBJ1-6|once|TRBD1
CASSLRDSHNSPLHF
TGTGCCAGCTCACTCCGGGACAGCCATAATTCACCCCTCCACTTT
>TRBV7-9|TRBJ2-5|.|TRBD1
CASSSSGTGLKEQYF
TGTGCCAGCAGCTCATCCGGGACAGGTTTGAAGGAGCAGTACTTC
>TRBV11-2|TRBJ2-5|.|.
CASSMGGGIETQYF
TGTGCCAGCAGTATGGGGGGGGGCATTGAGACCCAGTACTTC
>TRBV11-3|TRBJ1-2|.|.
CASSYRRAGTNYGYTF
TGTGCCAGCAGTTACCGAAGGGCCGGTACAAACTATGGCTACACCTTC
>TRBV5-1|TRBJ1-1|.|.
CASSFGRTENTEAFF
TGCGCCAGCAGCTTCGGACGGACAGAGAACACTGAAGCTTTCTTT